Each of the 23 T cell receptor beta chains below was sequenced from the same sample in a study of T cell responses to AZD1222 COVID-19 vaccine. Only in-frame clones appear in the TCRdb table, and some are missing; sequencing was by immunoSEQ multiplex PCR. The table records roughly 120,000 clones, 75% to 90% of them present only once. The sample was peripheral blood, taken 28 days after the second AZD1222 dose. These receptors were collected from an adult who received the AZD1222 COVID-19 vaccine.

This sequence joins TRBV19 and TRBJ2-7; 9 bases are a match to TRBD1. The CDR3 has 14 amino acids. Germline V gene data show CDR1 as LNHDA and CDR2 as SQIVND (reference sequence). The V gene end was trimmed by 5 bases and the J gene end by 3 bases; junction bases not matched to a gene: 5. This CDR3 is CASSDATGGYEQYF. The CDR3 nucleotides are TGTGCCAGTAGTGACGCGACAGGGGGCTACGAGCAGTACTTC.

The rearrangement links TRBV19 to TRBJ1-4; no definite D call. Trimming shortened V by 3 bases and J by 2 bases, and 13 bases separated the two germline ends. This CDR3 comprises 16 residues. The germline CDR1 and CDR2 sequences are LNHDA and SQIVND (reference sequence). The CDR3 nucleotides read TGTGCCAGTAGTATTGATTTGGCTCTTACTAATGAAAAACTGTTTTTT. Amino acid sequence: CASSIDLALTNEKLFF. Complete variable domain (other parts from reference TRBV19 and TRBJ1-4): DGGITQSPKYLFRKEGQNVTLSCEQNLNHDAMYWYRQDPGQGLRLIYYSQIVNDFQKGDIAEGYSVSREKKESFPLTVTSAQKNPTAFYLCASSIDLALTNEKLFFGSGTQLSVL.

The chain carries TRBV28 and TRBJ2-3; 11 bases fit TRBD2. J was trimmed by 4 bases and V by 6 bases; bases with no gene match: 3. The V gene's germline CDR1 is MDHEN and CDR2 SYDVKM. There are 14 residues in the CDR3. CDR3 sequence: CASSPGLAADTQYF. The CDR3 DNA sequence: TGTGCCAGCAGCCCGGGACTAGCGGCAGATACGCAGTATTTT.

The V gene is TRBV18, the J gene TRBJ1-3; no firm D call. Germline V gene data show CDR1 as KGHSH and CDR2 as LQKENI. Trimming took off 2 bases at V and 0 bases at J, with 11 bases between the two ends. The CDR3 totals 16 residues. The CDR3 sequence: CASSPTTGSSGNTIYF. The DNA for the CDR3 is TGTGCCAGCTCACCAACGACGGGAAGCTCTGGAAACACCATATATTTT. Full variable domain (remainder filled in from reference TRBV18 and TRBJ1-3): NAGVMQNPRHLVRRRGQEARLRCSPMKGHSHVYWYRQLPEEGLKFMVYLQKENIIDESGMPKERFSAEFPKEGPSILRIQQVVRGDSAAYFCASSPTTGSSGNTIYFGEGSWLTVV.

The chain has TRBV5-4 and TRBJ2-5, with TRBD2 matching over 9 bases. This CDR3 has 15 residues. Germline values: CDR1 SGHNT, CDR2 YYREEE (reference sequence). The V segment lost 1 base and the J segment 2 bases; nucleotides outside the gene matches: 3. DNA of the CDR3: TGTGCCAGCAGCTTGAAAGCGGGGGGACAAGAGACCCAGTACTTC. It encodes CASSLKAGGQETQYF.

The chain links TRBV5-1 to TRBJ2-4; D could derive from TRBD1 or TRBD2 (5 bases each). This CDR3 is built from 16 residues. V was pared by 0 bases and J by 5 bases, with 15 bases between. Germline lookup yields CDR1 SGHRS and CDR2 YFSETQ. The CDR3 protein is CASSLGPPGRENIQYF. Here the CDR3 DNA reads TGCGCCAGCAGCTTGGGTCCCCCGGGACGGGAAAACATTCAGTACTTC.

This clone is a singleton in its sample. The rearrangement links TRBV6-5 to TRBJ1-1; D gene unclear. The V end was cut by 6 bases, the J end by 5 bases, with 16 bases between. The V gene's germline CDR1 is MNHEY and CDR2 SVGAGI. This CDR3 has 14 amino acids. CDR3 nucleotides: TGTGCCAGCAGGGGAGTGGAGTTGGTTACTGAAGCTTTCTTT. Translated: CASRGVELVTEAFF.

This chain links TRBV6-1 with TRBJ1-2, with D possibly TRBD1 on 5 matching bases. The length of the CDR3 is 13 residues. Germline V gene sequence: CDR1 MNHNS, CDR2 SASEGT. The V and J ends lost 3 bases and 8 bases respectively, with 13 bases between them. The CDR3, as DNA: TGTGCCAGCAGTGACACGGGGACTTGGGGCTACACCTTC. Encoded protein: CASSDTGTWGYTF.

The genes are TRBV11-3 and TRBJ2-1, with 13 bases fitting TRBD2. The germline gives CDR1 SGHNT, CDR2 YENEEA. The CDR3 totals 15 residues. The J segment lost 10 bases and the V segment lost 4 bases, leaving 7 bases of the junction unmatched. In DNA form, the CDR3 reads TGTGCCAGCAGCTACGGACTAGCGGGGGTTCGGGAGCAGTTCTTC. Translated: CASSYGLAGVREQFF. Using reference TRBV11-3 and TRBJ2-1 for the parts outside the CDR3, the full variable domain is EAGVVQSPRYKIIEKKQPVAFWCNPISGHNTLYWYLQNLGQGPELLIRYENEEAVDDSQLPKDRFSAERLKGVDSTLKIQPAELGDSAVYLCASSYGLAGVREQFFGPGTRLTVL.

This clone was seen once. V is TRBV5-4 and J is TRBJ1-2; 7 positions agree with TRBD1. CDR1 SGHNT and CDR2 YYREEE come from the germline V gene (reference sequence). Losses at the gene ends were 1 base for V and 4 bases for J; bases not matched to a gene: 13. The CDR3 has 17 residues. CDR3 sequence (DNA): TGTGCCAGCAGCTTGCGGGAGGGAGGACAGGACTTCTATGGCTACACCTTC. This codes for CASSLREGGQDFYGYTF.

The V gene is TRBV6-4, the J gene TRBJ2-3, with D unresolved. This CDR3 spans 16 amino acids. Germline CDR1 and CDR2: MRHNA and SNTAGT. The ends were cut back, 0 bases at V and 2 bases at J, with 12 bases in the middle. The CDR3 region is CASSDSDGRHTDTQYF. The CDR3 region has the DNA TGTGCCAGCAGTGACTCGGATGGCAGGCACACAGATACGCAGTATTTT.

The CDR3 DNA follows: TGTGCCAGTAGTACCGGAAACAGGAAGGGGGAACCGTTCGCTTTCTTT. Protein product: CASSTGNRKGEPFAFF. This chain uses TRBV19 with TRBJ1-1, with D possibly matching TRBD1 (6 bases). Germline lookup yields CDR1 LNHDA and CDR2 SQIVND (reference sequence). The V end was cut by 4 bases, the J end by 11 bases, with 26 bases between. This CDR3 has 16 amino acids.

The count of this clone is one. The chain employs TRBV7-2 and TRBJ2-5; D not resolved. V lost 1 base to trimming and J lost 6 bases, with 12 bases between them. The CDR3 is made up of 14 amino acids. Germline loops: CDR1 SGHTA, CDR2 FQGNSA. The CDR3 loop is CASSLGRQPKTQYF. For the CDR3, the DNA is TGTGCCAGCAGCTTAGGGCGCCAGCCAAAGACCCAGTACTTC.

This clone came up once. The chain carries TRBV6-5 and TRBJ1-3; D may be TRBD1 (5 bases). CDR1 is MNHEY and CDR2 is SVGAGI in the germline V gene. Trimming took 6 bases from V and 0 from J, leaving 12 bases between them. This CDR3 contains 15 residues. CDR3 nucleotides: TGTGCCAGCAGGTCCCCGGGGCTCTCTGGAAACACCATATATTTT. It is translated as CASRSPGLSGNTIYF.

J is TRBJ2-5 and V is TRBV30, with D possibly matching TRBD2 (7 bases). V was trimmed by 1 base and J by 3 bases, leaving 15 bases between them. CDR1 and CDR2 (germline): GTSNPN, SVGIG (reference sequence). The CDR3 is 15 residues long. CDR3 amino acids: CAWSGRGGAKETQYF. The CDR3 nucleotides read TGTGCCTGGAGTGGAAGGGGGGGGGCAAAAGAGACCCAGTACTTC.

The J gene is TRBJ1-4, the V gene TRBV30; perhaps TRBD1 as D (5 bases). The CDR3 is 14 amino acids. Trimming stripped 2 bases from V and 7 bases from J, with 14 bases between. The germline V gene has CDR1 GTSNPN and CDR2 SVGIG (reference sequence). CDR3 protein: CAWSWGTGSEKLFF. The CDR3 bases are TGTGCCTGGAGTTGGGGGACCGGGAGTGAAAAACTGTTTTTT.

The chain has TRBV27 and TRBJ1-6, with D possibly matching TRBD1 (5 bases). This CDR3 comprises 14 residues. Germline assignment: CDR1 MNHEY and CDR2 SMNVEV (reference sequence). V shed 1 base and J shed 8 bases, with 9 bases lying between them. The CDR3 reads CASSLFGGDSPLHF. The CDR3 DNA reads TGTGCCAGCAGTTTATTTGGGGGGGATTCACCCCTCCACTTT.

The chain recombines TRBV30 with TRBJ1-6; possibly TRBD1 for D (5 bases). The length of the CDR3 is 15 residues. Between the trimmed V and J ends, which lost 4 bases and 6 bases, there was a span of 16 bases. CDR1 is GTSNPN and CDR2 is SVGIG in the germline V gene (reference sequence). CDR3 residues: CAWMLPGMSNSPLHF. The CDR3 DNA reads TGTGCCTGGATGCTTCCAGGGATGTCTAATTCACCCCTCCACTTT.

The chain uses TRBV11-3 and TRBJ2-1, with D possibly matching TRBD1 (6 bases). Trimming cost V 2 bases and J 5 bases, with 16 bases left between them. This CDR3 contains 16 residues. Germline assignment: CDR1 SGHNT and CDR2 YENEEA. CDR3 region: CASSLKGTGRNNEQFF. The CDR3 region has the DNA TGTGCCAGCAGCTTAAAGGGTACAGGGCGAAACAATGAGCAGTTCTTC. The whole variable domain, remainder taken from reference TRBV11-3 and TRBJ2-1, is EAGVVQSPRYKIIEKKQPVAFWCNPISGHNTLYWYLQNLGQGPELLIRYENEEAVDDSQLPKDRFSAERLKGVDSTLKIQPAELGDSAVYLCASSLKGTGRNNEQFFGPGTRLTVL.

V usage is TRBV6-5 and J usage is TRBJ2-7; D gene unclear. Trimming removed 9 bases from V and 0 bases from J, with 18 bases in between. This CDR3 is built from 15 residues. Germline V gene data show CDR1 as MNHEY and CDR2 as SVGAGI. The CDR3 DNA follows: TGTGCCAGTTTCTCTATCCGGACGGACTCCTACGAGCAGTACTTC. Its protein product is CASFSIRTDSYEQYF.

This clone was observed a few times. The V and J genes are TRBV10-3 and TRBJ1-2; maybe TRBD1 (5 bases). CDR3 size: 13 residues. Trimming cost V 7 bases and J 1 base, with 10 bases left between them. Germline V gene lookup returns CDR1 ENHRY and CDR2 SYGVKD. CDR3 bases: TGTGCCATCACGGGGCAGATTAACTATGGCTACACCTTC. Its translation: CAITGQINYGYTF.

The chain employs TRBV3-1 (or the pseudogene TRBV3-2) and TRBJ1-5; D unclear. V was trimmed by 1 base and J by 2 bases, leaving 9 bases between them. The CDR3 covers 15 residues. Germline values: CDR1 LGHDT, CDR2 YNNKEL (reference sequence). The CDR3 loop reads CASSQGMGGNQPQHF. CDR3 sequence (DNA): TGTGCCAGCAGCCAAGGAATGGGCGGCAATCAGCCCCAGCATTTT.

The chain joins TRBV7-6 to TRBJ1-1; unclear D gene. The length of the CDR3 is 15 residues. Germline CDR1 reads SGHVS; CDR2 reads FNYEAQ. V was trimmed by 5 bases and J by 3 bases, leaving 16 bases between them. CDR3 sequence reads: CASSLLHGSYTEAFF. CDR3 DNA: TGTGCCAGCAGCCTTCTCCATGGGAGTTACACTGAAGCTTTCTTT. The entire variable domain, with the rest obtained from reference TRBV7-6 and TRBJ1-1, is as follows: GAGVSQSPRYKVTKRGQDVALRCDPISGHVSLYWYRQALGQGPEFLTYFNYEAQQDKSGLPNDRFSAERPEGSISTLTIQRTEQRDSAMYRCASSLLHGSYTEAFFGQGTRLTVV.